A selection of T cell receptor beta chains follows, all from one sample in a study of human T cells and chemical hapten exposure. In TCRdb, the RACE reads were re-called with MiXCR into one record per CDR3 protein. This table has more than 80,000 distinct CDR3 sequences, about 10% appearing once. The specimen comprised whole blood, sampled in connection with sensitization to the hapten diphenylcyclopropenone (DPC). The receptors derive from a woman aged 50 to 60 with alopecia areata. Some clones in this sample may be carry-over from other donors' samples. The CDR3 runs from the conserved cysteine through the conserved F or W. D genes are given only for firm matches. Part of the rows lack a size; the others show once, few, many or a class for expanded clones.

v_gene	d_gene	abundance	j_gene	CDR3nt	CDR3aa
TRBV7-2	TRBD2	many	TRBJ2-3	TGTGCCAGCAGCTCCGGGAGGACGAGCACAGATACGCAGTATTTT	CASSSGRTSTDTQYF
TRBV25-1	-	many	TRBJ2-4	TGTGCCAGCAGTGATACGGGACCCCAAAACATTCAGTACTTC	CASSDTGPQNIQYF
TRBV20-1	TRBD1	medium-sized	TRBJ2-7	TGCAGTGCTCTCCCGGGACAGGCATCCTACGAGCAGTACTTC	CSALPGQASYEQYF
TRBV12-3/TRBV12-4	-	many	TRBJ1-1	TGTGCCAGCAGTTTCTCGGCTGAAGCTTTCTTT	CASSFSAEAFF
TRBV27	TRBD1	many	TRBJ2-2	TGTGCCAGCAGTTTGGGCAGGGGGATGACCGGGGAGCTGTTTTTT	CASSLGRGMTGELFF
TRBV29-1	TRBD2	many	TRBJ2-7	TGCAGCGTTGCCGGGGGGACTAGCGGGAGCTCCTACGAGCAGTACTTC	CSVAGGTSGSSYEQYF
TRBV4-3	-	few	TRBJ2-1	TGCGCCAGCAGCCACACGGACTTGCCCAATGAGCAGTTCTTC	CASSHTDLPNEQFF
TRBV6-2/TRBV6-3	TRBD1	-	TRBJ2-5	TGTGCCAGCAGTCGTGGGACAGGGAACTTTCCGACCCAGTACTTC	CASSRGTGNFPTQYF
TRBV6-2/TRBV6-3	-	few	TRBJ2-1	TGTGCCAGCAGATGGGCTAGTGGGGGAACCTACAATGAGCAGTTCTTC	CASRWASGGTYNEQFF
TRBV11-2	-	few	TRBJ2-1	TGTGCCAGCAGCATAACTAGGGCCCCGGAGCAGTTCTTC	CASSITRAPEQFF
TRBV20-1	-	-	TRBJ2-1	TGCAGTGCTGCCCTGGGAGGAAGTGAGCAGTTCTTC	CSAALGGSEQFF
TRBV2	-	-	TRBJ1-1	TGTGCCAGCCTTAGGGATTTGGCTGAAGCTTTCTTT	CASLRDLAEAFF
TRBV20-1	TRBD1	many	TRBJ1-2	TGCAGTGCTAAGGGACAGGGGATCCCAACTAATACTAACTATGGCTACACCTTC	CSAKGQGIPTNTNYGYTF
TRBV5-1	TRBD1	-	TRBJ2-5	TGCGCCAGCACCTCCGGGACAGGTGAAGAGACCCAGTACTTC	CASTSGTGEETQYF
TRBV21-1	-	-	TRBJ1-5	TGTGCCAGCATCCGATACGTTCAGCCCCAGCATTTT	CASIRYVQPQHF
TRBV24-1	-	many	TRBJ2-1	TGTGCCACCAGTGACTCAACAGGGAGTGCCTACAATGAGCAGTTCTTC	CATSDSTGSAYNEQFF
TRBV9	TRBD2	-	TRBJ2-1	TGTGCCAGCAGCCCCAAGGGGGGACTAGCTCTAAACAATGAGCAGTTCTTC	CASSPKGGLALNNEQFF
TRBV19	-	-	TRBJ2-1	TGTGCCAGTAGTATAGATCGGGCAGCTTTAAATGAGCAGTTCTTC	CASSIDRAALNEQFF
TRBV2	TRBD2	many	TRBJ2-3	TGTGCCAGCAGCATACTAGCGGGAGACCCATTGGATACGCAGTATTTT	CASSILAGDPLDTQYF
TRBV7-2	TRBD1	few	TRBJ2-2	TGTGCCAGCAGCTTGACAGGGGGCGCGAACACCGGGGAGCTGTTTTTT	CASSLTGGANTGELFF
TRBV29-1	-	many	TRBJ1-4	TGCAGCGTTGGAATTGGTGGATCTAATGAAAAACTGTTTTTT	CSVGIGGSNEKLFF
TRBV9	TRBD1	-	TRBJ2-1	TGTGCCAGCAGCGCATCCGGGACAGGGGCCGACAATGAGCAGTTCTTC	CASSASGTGADNEQFF
TRBV11-2	-	many	TRBJ2-1	TGTGCCAGCAGCGGGGACTCCTGGGGGCAGTTCTTC	CASSGDSWGQFF
TRBV7-2	-	many	TRBJ1-1	TGTGCCAGCAGCAACCAACCGAACACTGAAGCTTTCTTT	CASSNQPNTEAFF
TRBV18	TRBD2	few	TRBJ2-2	TGTGCCAGCTCACCAGACCTTACCGGGACTAGCGGGATCGGGGAGCTGTTTTTT	CASSPDLTGTSGIGELFF
TRBV4-3	-	many	TRBJ1-1	TGCGCCAGCAGCCAAGTTGGGGCAGGGAACACTGAAGCTTTCTTT	CASSQVGAGNTEAFF
TRBV12-3/TRBV12-4	TRBD2	-	TRBJ2-1	TGTGCCAGCAGCCCGGGACTAGCGGGACGTGAGCAGTTCTTC	CASSPGLAGREQFF
TRBV6-5	TRBD2	-	TRBJ2-1	TGTGCCAGCAGTTACGCTAGCGGGGGAACCTACAATGAGCAGTTCTTC	CASSYASGGTYNEQFF